One sample yielded the 7 T cell receptor beta chains listed below, sequenced in a study of cytomegalovirus exposure and HLA in healthy donors. The PCR used 60 Vbeta and 13 Jbeta primers. The protocol was immunoSEQ multiplex PCR, while the TCRdb copy is restricted to in-frame clones and leaves out a portion. The sample has about 110,000 clones; about 13% are singletons. The sequenced sample was PBMCs. All receptors derive from a man between 35 and 55 years old in good health and CMV-seropositive.

As DNA, the CDR3 is TGCAGCGTTGGGAGCGGGGGAAGGTCCTACGAGCAGTACTTC. As protein: CSVGSGGRSYEQYF. V and J are TRBV29-1 and TRBJ2-7; 8 nucleotides agree with TRBD2. The germline CDR1 and CDR2 sequences are SQVTM and ANQGSEA. J gave up 1 base and V 4 bases, and 6 bases lay outside the gene matches. This CDR3 region has 14 residues.

This clone was seen a few times. V and J are TRBV5-1 and TRBJ2-3; 9 bases map to TRBD1. V dropped 2 bases and J dropped 5; count of bases not matched to a gene: 9. The germline V gene encodes CDR1 SGHRS and CDR2 YFSETQ. The CDR3 consists of 16 residues. The CDR3 reads CASSLIGDRARDTQYF. CDR3 bases: TGCGCCAGCAGCTTAATTGGGGACAGGGCGAGAGATACGCAGTATTTT.

This clone showed up just a few times. J is TRBJ2-2 and V is TRBV10-3, with 9 bases fitting TRBD1. The germline V gene encodes CDR1 ENHRY and CDR2 SYGVKD. J gave up 4 bases and V 2 bases, and 11 bases lay outside the gene matches. This CDR3 spans 18 amino acids. The chain's CDR3 is CAISEPQGQGWGTGELFF. CDR3 DNA sequence: TGTGCCATCAGTGAGCCTCAAGGACAGGGGTGGGGCACCGGGGAGCTGTTTTTT.

The rearrangement joins TRBV6-5 to TRBJ1-2, with TRBD1 identical over 8 bases. In germline, CDR1 is MNHEY, CDR2 SVGAGI. Trimming removed 5 bases from V and 4 bases from J; junction bases left unmatched: 6. The CDR3 totals 14 residues. CDR3 protein: CASSLGQGGYGYTF. As DNA, the CDR3 is TGTGCCAGCAGTCTTGGACAGGGAGGCTATGGCTACACCTTC.

The sample holds a few counts of this clone. The rearrangement links TRBV7-6 to TRBJ1-5; the match to TRBD1 covers 8 bases. Germline lookup yields CDR1 SGHVS and CDR2 FNYEAQ. J lost 0 bases, V lost 5 bases, and 6 bases had no gene match. This CDR3 region has 16 residues. In DNA form, the CDR3 reads TGTGCCAGCAGCGCAGCGACAGGGGTTAGCAATCAGCCCCAGCATTTT. Translated: CASSAATGVSNQPQHF.

This clone was detected only a few times. The J gene is TRBJ1-3, the V gene TRBV7-8, with D tentatively TRBD1 (6 bases). CDR1 is SGHVS and CDR2 is FQNEAQ in the germline V gene. This CDR3 is built from 16 residues. The V end lost 7 bases, the J end lost 0 bases, and 16 bases lay between the germline ends. The CDR3 bases are TGTGCCAGCACCCCGTCAGGGGCCTTCTCTGGAAACACCATATATTTT. It codes for CASTPSGAFSGNTIYF.

This clone showed up just a few times. The rearrangement links TRBV28 to TRBJ1-4, with TRBD1 matching over 7 bases. This CDR3 region has 16 residues. Germline-derived CDR1 and CDR2 are MDHEN and SYDVKM. V lost 5 bases to trimming and J lost 2 bases; unmatched junction nucleotides: 8. CDR3 sequence: CASSPVLTGTNEKLFF. DNA for the CDR3: TGTGCCAGCAGTCCGGTACTGACAGGGACTAATGAAAAACTGTTTTTT. Variable domain in full (rest from reference TRBV28 and TRBJ1-4): DVKVTQSSRYLVKRTGEKVFLECVQDMDHENMFWYRQDPGLGLRLIYFSYDVKMKEKGDIPEGYSVSREKKERFSLILESASTNQTSMYLCASSPVLTGTNEKLFFGSGTQLSVL.